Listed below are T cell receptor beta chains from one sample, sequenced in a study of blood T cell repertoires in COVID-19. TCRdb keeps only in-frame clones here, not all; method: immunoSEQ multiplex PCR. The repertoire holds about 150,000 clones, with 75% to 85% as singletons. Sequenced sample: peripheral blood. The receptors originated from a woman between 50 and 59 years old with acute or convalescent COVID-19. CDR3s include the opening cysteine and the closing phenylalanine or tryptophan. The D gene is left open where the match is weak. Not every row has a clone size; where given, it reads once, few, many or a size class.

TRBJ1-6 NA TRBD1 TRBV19 TGTGCCAGTACCAAACAGGGGATTGATTCACCCCTCCACTTT CASTKQGIDSPLHF
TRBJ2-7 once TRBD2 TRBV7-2 TGTGCCAGCAGCTCCTCGGGGGGGCCGTATGAGCAGTACTTC CASSSSGGPYEQYF
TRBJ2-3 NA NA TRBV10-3 TGTGCCATCAGACAAGGGACTAGCACAGATACGCAGTATTTT CAIRQGTSTDTQYF
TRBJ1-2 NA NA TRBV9 TGTGCCAGCAGCGTAAACCCCACCAGTTCCTATGGCTACACCTTC CASSVNPTSSYGYTF
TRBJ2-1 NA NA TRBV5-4 TGTGCCAGCAGCTTGATGCCGGGGGAATACAATGAGCAGTTCTTC CASSLMPGEYNEQFF
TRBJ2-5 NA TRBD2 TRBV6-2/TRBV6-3 TGTGCCAGCAGTCACCCGGGACTAGCGGGAGGTTTAGAGACCCAGTACTTC CASSHPGLAGGLETQYF
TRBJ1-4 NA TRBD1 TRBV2 TGTGCCAGCAGCCCCGGACAGGTGGTCGAAAAACTGTTTTTT CASSPGQVVEKLFF
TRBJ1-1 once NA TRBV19 TGTGCCAGTAGTATACCTCCGCGTCTTGAAGCTTTCTTT CASSIPPRLEAFF
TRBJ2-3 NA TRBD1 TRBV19 TGTGCCAGTAGTAGTGAGGCAGGGGGAGGCACAGATACGCAGTATTTT CASSSEAGGGTDTQYF
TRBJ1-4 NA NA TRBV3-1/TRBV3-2 TGTGCCAGCACCCTACATATTTGGGGCGACCCCAAAAATGAAAAACTGTTTTTT CASTLHIWGDPKNEKLFF
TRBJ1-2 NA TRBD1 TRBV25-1 TGTGCCAGCAGTTGGGGGACAGGAGGTTATGGCTACACCTTC CASSWGTGGYGYTF
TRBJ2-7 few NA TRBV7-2 TGTGCCAGCAGCTTAGTAGGCCAGGGCTCCTACGAGCAGTACTTC CASSLVGQGSYEQYF
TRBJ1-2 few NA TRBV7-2 TGTGCCAGCAGCTTAGTTGCCAGCTATGGCTACACCTTC CASSLVASYGYTF
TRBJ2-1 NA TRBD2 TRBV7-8 TGTGCCAGCAGCTTGAGGTTAGCGGGGGGCCATGAGCAGTTCTTC CASSLRLAGGHEQFF
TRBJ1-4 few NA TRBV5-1 TGCGCCAGCAGCTTGGACAGGGCTAATGAAAAACTGTTTTTT CASSLDRANEKLFF
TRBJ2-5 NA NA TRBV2 TGTGCCAGCAGTGATGAGGGGGACCCCATCGGACAAGAGACCCAGTACTTC CASSDEGDPIGQETQYF
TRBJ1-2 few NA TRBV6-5 TGTGCCAGCAGTACAACAGGACAATACTATGGCTACACCTTC CASSTTGQYYGYTF
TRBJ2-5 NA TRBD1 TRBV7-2 TGTGCCAGCAGCTACCGGGACAGAAAAGAGACCCAGTACTTC CASSYRDRKETQYF
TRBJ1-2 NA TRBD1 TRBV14 TGTGCCAGCAGCTTGGGACAGGGTAACTATGGCTACACCTTC CASSLGQGNYGYTF
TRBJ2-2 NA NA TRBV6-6 TGTGCCAGCAGTCAGCAAGCGGGTGACACCGGGGAGCTGTTTTTT CASSQQAGDTGELFF
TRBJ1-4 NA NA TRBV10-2 TGCGCCAGCAGTAAGGGAGCGCACAATGAAAAACTGTTTTTT CASSKGAHNEKLFF
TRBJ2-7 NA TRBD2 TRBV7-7 TGTGCCAGCAGCCAGGGACTAGCGGGTTACGAGCAGTACTTC CASSQGLAGYEQYF
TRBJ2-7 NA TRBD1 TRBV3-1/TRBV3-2 TGTGCCAGCAGCCAACAGCGACAGGGCTACGAGCAGTACTTC CASSQQRQGYEQYF
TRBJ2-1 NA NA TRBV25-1 TGTGCCAGCAGTGAAGTCGGTGGGGAGCCCTACAATGAGCAGTTCTTC CASSEVGGEPYNEQFF
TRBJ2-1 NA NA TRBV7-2 TGTGCCAGCAGCTTAGACGGGTACAATGAGCAGTTCTTC CASSLDGYNEQFF
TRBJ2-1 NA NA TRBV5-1 TGCGCCAGCAGCCTTGTACCAGGGGGGCTCAATGAGCAGTTCTTC CASSLVPGGLNEQFF
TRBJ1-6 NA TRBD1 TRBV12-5 TGTGCTAGTGGTTTGCAGGGGGGATCACCCCTCCACTTT CASGLQGGSPLHF
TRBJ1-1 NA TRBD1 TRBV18 TGTGCCAGCTCACCAAGCCGGGACAGGAACACTGAAGCTTTCTTT CASSPSRDRNTEAFF